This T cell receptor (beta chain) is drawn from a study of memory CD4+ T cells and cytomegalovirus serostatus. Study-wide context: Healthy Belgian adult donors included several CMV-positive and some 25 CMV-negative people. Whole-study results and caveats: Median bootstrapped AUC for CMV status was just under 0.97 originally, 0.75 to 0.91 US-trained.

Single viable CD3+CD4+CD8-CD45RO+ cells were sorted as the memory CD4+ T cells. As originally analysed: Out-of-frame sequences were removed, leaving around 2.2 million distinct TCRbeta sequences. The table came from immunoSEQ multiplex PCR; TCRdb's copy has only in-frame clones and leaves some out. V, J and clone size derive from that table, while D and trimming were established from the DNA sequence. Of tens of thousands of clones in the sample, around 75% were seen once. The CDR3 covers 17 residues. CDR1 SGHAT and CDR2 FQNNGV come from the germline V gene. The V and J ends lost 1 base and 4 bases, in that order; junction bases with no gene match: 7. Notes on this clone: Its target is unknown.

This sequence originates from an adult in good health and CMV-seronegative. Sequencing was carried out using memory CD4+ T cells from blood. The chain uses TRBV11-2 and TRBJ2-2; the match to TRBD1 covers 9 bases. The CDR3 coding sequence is TGTGCCAGCAGCTTAGGCGGGACAGGGACGGGCACCGGGGAGCTGTTTTTT. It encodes CASSLGGTGTGTGELFF.